The clone carrying this T cell receptor beta chain was detected a few times. Its antigen is as yet unknown. V trimming: 0 bases; J trimming: 5 bases; junction bases outside the gene matches: 3. CDR3 length: 16 amino acids. Germline V gives CDR1 SGHVS, CDR2 FNYEAQ. Unique molecular identifiers featured in each of the TCR beta cDNA libraries. TCRdb passed the PCR reads through MiXCR, listing each CDR3 protein once. The data show roughly 650,000 distinct CDR3 sequences, approximately 59% seen once. The sample originates from a study of post-analysis software for immune sequencing data. Turning to the study itself: Some patients lacked subtype; others had relapsing-remitting, secondary progressive or progressive-relapsing disease.

Study results and caveats: By F measure, samples from a shared preparation batch strongly co-clustered. Several TRBV segments (TRBV5-6, TRBV5-1 and TRBV20-1 among them) occurred more frequently in patients than in controls. Diversity measured as normalized Chao1 was significantly lower in multiple sclerosis patients than in controls.

The receptor comes from a girl aged 2 to 9 with multiple sclerosis. Sequencing was performed on blood. This rearrangement joins TRBV7-6 to TRBJ2-1, with TRBD2 matching 11 bases. CDR3 loop: CASSLAYSGRDNEQFF. The CDR3 nucleotides are TGTGCCAGCAGCTTAGCTTATAGCGGGAGGGACAATGAGCAGTTCTTC. The whole variable domain, remainder taken from reference TRBV7-6 and TRBJ2-1, is GAGVSQSPRYKVTKRGQDVALRCDPISGHVSLYWYRQALGQGPEFLTYFNYEAQQDKSGLPNDRFSAERPEGSISTLTIQRTEQRDSAMYRCASSLAYSGRDNEQFFGPGTRLTVL.